The 17 T cell receptor beta chains reported below all come from one sample, sequenced in a study of T cells in Graves' hyperthyroidism and ophthalmopathy. Amplified TCR beta CDR3 regions came from RNA transcripts. The TCR CDR3 first-round RT-PCR relied on the HTBI primer set. TCRdb processed the multiplex PCR reads anew with MiXCR; each CDR3 protein has one entry. The sample lists about 350,000 distinct CDR3 sequences, around 13% seen once, with 20% to 25% in the top ten. Sequenced input: blood. The receptors stem from a woman under 40 with Graves' hyperthyroidism.

This clonotype was recorded a few times. The chain links TRBV5-4 to TRBJ2-1; 12 bases line up with TRBD2. CDR3 length: 16 residues. CDR1 and CDR2 from the germline V gene are SGHNT and YYREEE (reference sequence). Trimming at V came to 0 bases and at J to 3 bases, leaving 1 base not matched to a gene. As DNA, the CDR3 is TGTGCCAGCAGCTTGGGACTAGCGGGAGTCTACAATGAGCAGTTCTTC. Translating it yields CASSLGLAGVYNEQFF.

The gene calls are TRBV20-1 and TRBJ2-5, with D perhaps matching TRBD1 (5 bases). Per germline, CDR1 DFQATT and CDR2 SNEGSKA (reference sequence). The CDR3 is made up of 14 amino acids. Trimming left V 2 bases short and J 4 bases short, with 14 bases between. CDR3 in amino acids: CSARPTAQRETQYF. In DNA, the CDR3 is TGCAGTGCTAGACCGACAGCCCAGAGAGAGACCCAGTACTTC.

The CDR3 sequence: CATSGTSGRSWNEQFF. The DNA of the CDR3 is TGTGCCACCAGCGGGACTAGCGGGAGGTCGTGGAATGAGCAGTTCTTC. This chain uses TRBV15 with TRBJ2-1, with 15 bases that match TRBD2. Trimming at V came to 5 bases and at J to 7 bases, leaving 6 bases not matched to a gene. The length of the CDR3 is 16 residues. Looked up from germline, CDR1 is LNHNV and CDR2 is YYDKDF (reference sequence).

CDR3 amino acids: CSARPGSFNYEQYF. In DNA, the CDR3 is TGCAGTGCTAGGCCGGGGAGTTTCAACTACGAGCAGTACTTC. The V gene is TRBV20-1, the J gene TRBJ2-7; maybe TRBD2 (5 bases). V was pared by 3 bases and J by 3 bases, with 15 bases between. The germline V gene encodes CDR1 DFQATT and CDR2 SNEGSKA (reference sequence). This CDR3 is built from 14 residues.

This clonotype has at least ten counts. This sequence joins TRBV6-1 and TRBJ1-3, with D possibly being TRBD1 (5 bases). The CDR3 runs 16 residues. Germline V gene lookup returns CDR1 MNHNS and CDR2 SASEGT. V lost 6 bases to trimming and J lost 0 bases, with 15 bases between them. The CDR3 sequence: CASSQTAGGSGNTIYF. Written as DNA, the CDR3 is TGTGCCAGCAGCCAGACAGCGGGGGGCTCTGGAAACACCATATATTTT.

There are many counts of this clonotype. The V and J genes are TRBV12-5 and TRBJ2-3; 9 bases fit TRBD1. The CDR3 runs to 17 residues. The germline gives CDR1 LGHNT, CDR2 FRNRAP. V shed 6 bases, J shed 5 bases, and the junction held 15 bases outside the gene matches. CDR3 in amino acids: CASGPGQGKVAQDTQYF. CDR3 nucleotides: TGTGCTAGTGGCCCGGGACAGGGAAAAGTCGCACAAGATACGCAGTATTTT.

This clonotype appeared many times. This likely comes from a read error, as the CDR3 has no conserved phenylalanine or tryptophan at its end. This chain links TRBV2 with TRBJ1-1; no firm D call. The ends were cut back, 7 bases at V and 1 base at J, with 13 bases in the middle. The germline V gene has CDR1 SNHLY and CDR2 FYNNEI. This CDR3 comprises 14 residues. CDR3 in amino acids: CASTDERRNTEAFL. DNA of the CDR3: TGTGCCAGCACCGATGAGAGGAGGAACACTGAAGCTTTCCTT.

The chain employs TRBV11-2 and TRBJ2-4, with 8 bases lining up with TRBD1. The CDR3 length is 18 residues. J lost 0 bases, V lost 1 base, and 8 bases had no gene match. CDR1 and CDR2 from the germline V gene are SGHAT and FQNNGV. The CDR3 nucleotides read TGTGCCAGCAGCTTAGTGGGGGTACAGGGGGGAGCCAAAAACATTCAGTACTTC. Its translation is CASSLVGVQGGAKNIQYF.

In this sample, this clonotype turned up a few times. This rearrangement joins TRBV5-1 to TRBJ2-1; D might be TRBD2 (5 bases). The CDR3 is 16 amino acids. Germline assignment: CDR1 SGHRS and CDR2 YFSETQ. V dropped 0 bases and J dropped 0 bases, with 10 bases sitting between them. CDR3 DNA sequence: TGCGCCAGCAGCTTGGAGGCGAGGGTCTCCTACAATGAGCAGTTCTTC. It is translated as CASSLEARVSYNEQFF.

This clonotype showed up many times. This chain uses TRBV20-1 with TRBJ2-7; TRBD1 aligns across 7 bases. Germline CDR1 and CDR2: DFQATT and SNEGSKA (reference sequence). After removal of 0 bases from V and 3 bases from J, the junction contained 2 bases not matched to a gene. This CDR3 is built from 13 residues. In DNA form, the CDR3 reads TGCAGTGCTAGAGAGAGGGACAGCTACGAGCAGTACTTC. The encoded protein is CSARERDSYEQYF.

This clonotype was counted at least ten times. V usage is TRBV12-3 or TRBV12-4 and J usage is TRBJ1-5, with 7 bases fitting TRBD1. V lost 2 bases and J lost 3; bases outside the gene matches: 1. The CDR3 is 14 amino acids. The CDR3 sequence is CASSLQGVNQPQHF. The DNA of the CDR3 is TGTGCCAGCAGTTTACAGGGGGTCAATCAGCCCCAGCATTTT.

The chain carries TRBV28 and TRBJ2-3, with D possibly matching TRBD1 (6 bases). In germline, CDR1 is MDHEN, CDR2 SYDVKM. Trimming pared 5 bases from V and 1 base from J, leaving 13 bases between. This CDR3 region has 15 residues. CDR3 coding DNA: TGTGCCAGCAGTGTAATGGGGGCCCGCACAGATACGCAGTATTTT. This sequence encodes CASSVMGARTDTQYF.

Details on this clonotype: Just one base apart from a much larger clone, this may be a read error. V is TRBV7-2 and J is TRBJ2-3; D is uncertain. V was pared by 5 bases and J by 7 bases, with 19 bases between. The CDR3 length is 15 residues. Germline CDR1 SGHTA, CDR2 FQGNSA. The DNA of the CDR3 is TGTGCCAGCAGCCCAAGTGCCTGGAACACGAATACGCAGTATTTT. This translates into CASSPSAWNTNTQYF.

At least ten counts were recorded for this clonotype. The J gene is TRBJ2-3, the V gene TRBV27; the D call may be TRBD1 or TRBD2 (6 bases each). Germline-derived CDR1 and CDR2 are MNHEY and SMNVEV (reference sequence). This CDR3 contains 16 residues. With 5 bases removed from V and 3 bases from J, the gap between germline ends came to 18 bases. In DNA form, the CDR3 reads TGTGCCAGCAGTACCCCTGGGGGCGGGACTACAGATACGCAGTATTTT. Its protein is CASSTPGGGTTDTQYF.

This clonotype was counted ten times or more. The J gene is TRBJ2-3, the V gene TRBV27; the D is unclear. The V end was cut by 7 bases, the J end by 6 bases, with 14 bases between. The CDR3 is 13 amino acids. From germline, CDR1 is MNHEY and CDR2 SMNVEV (reference sequence). The CDR3 region has the DNA TGTGCCAGCAAATCCTCCAATGGGGATACGCAGTATTTT. Translating gives CASKSSNGDTQYF.

This chain connects TRBV20-1 to TRBJ2-4; D gene uncertain. Trimming pared 0 bases from V and 7 bases from J, leaving 10 bases between. There are 13 residues in the CDR3. Germline V CDR1 and CDR2: DFQATT, SNEGSKA (reference sequence). The CDR3 protein is CSARDSGLNIQYF. The CDR3 region has the DNA TGCAGTGCTAGAGATTCAGGTCTGAACATTCAGTACTTC.

Concerning this clonotype itself: A read error may explain this, as a much larger clone is one base away. The chain couples TRBV11-3 to TRBJ2-2; D is perhaps TRBD2 (5 bases). The germline V gene encodes CDR1 SGHNT and CDR2 YENEEA. This CDR3 is 16 amino acids long. For the CDR3, the DNA is TGTGCCAGCAGCTTATCTCCCGCCACTTCAACCGGGGAGCTGTCTTTT. It yields the protein CASSLSPATSTGELSF.